The 10 T cell receptor beta chains below were found in one sample sequenced in a study of cytomegalovirus exposure and HLA in healthy donors. 60 Vbeta and 13 Jbeta primers were used in PCR. TCRdb's table, derived via immunoSEQ multiplex PCR, lists solely in-frame clones and lacks some. The sample consists of 150,000 to 200,000 clones, more than 70% of them appearing once. Sequences were obtained from PBMCs. The receptors were gathered from a man between 60 and 75 years old in good health and CMV-seronegative.

The genes are TRBV5-6 and TRBJ1-2, with 7 bases fitting TRBD1. V trimming: 4 bases; J trimming: 2 bases; junction bases outside the gene matches: 5. The germline V gene encodes CDR1 SGHDT and CDR2 YYEEEE. This CDR3 is 14 amino acids long. In DNA form, the CDR3 reads TGTGCCAGCAGCCCGGGACAGAACAACTATGGCTACACCTTC. It encodes CASSPGQNNYGYTF. The complete variable domain, with remaining parts taken from reference TRBV5-6 and TRBJ1-2, reads DAGVTQSPTHLIKTRGQQVTLRCSPKSGHDTVSWYQQALGQGPQFIFQYYEEEERQRGNFPDRFSGHQFPNYSSELNVNALLLGDSALYLCASSPGQNNYGYTFGSGTRLTVV.

This chain joins TRBV25-1 and TRBJ1-5; D gene ambiguous. The germline gives CDR1 MGHDK, CDR2 SYGVNS. V shed 8 bases and J shed 4 bases, with 12 bases lying between them. This CDR3 spans 13 amino acids. Here the CDR3 DNA reads TGTGCCAGCTCCAGAGGCACGAATCAGCCCCAGCATTTT. It yields the protein CASSRGTNQPQHF.

This clone was observed a single time. The chain is built from TRBV19 and TRBJ2-7; 10 bases map to TRBD1. Germline lookup yields CDR1 LNHDA and CDR2 SQIVND (reference sequence). The ends lost 5 bases at V and 0 bases at J; junction bases unmatched: 7. This CDR3 has 16 residues. CDR3 coding DNA: TGTGCCAGTAGTTGGGGACAGGGGTCTCTCTCCTACGAGCAGTACTTC. This codes for CASSWGQGSLSYEQYF.

The chain recombines TRBV30 with TRBJ1-1; D is ambiguous. The CDR3 totals 14 residues. Germline loops: CDR1 GTSNPN, CDR2 SVGIG (reference sequence). Trimming cost V 0 bases and J 1 base, with 9 bases left between them. The CDR3 protein is CAWSVLNRNTEAFF. The CDR3 DNA reads TGTGCCTGGAGTGTACTGAACAGGAACACTGAAGCTTTCTTT.

The chain has TRBV19 and TRBJ1-5; no clear D. From germline, CDR1 is LNHDA and CDR2 SQIVND (reference sequence). Trimming pared 9 bases from V and 4 bases from J, leaving 10 bases between. This CDR3 has 12 residues. The CDR3 nucleotides read TGTGCCAGCAGCGATACTAATCAGCCCCAGCATTTT. It specifies CASSDTNQPQHF.

This clone was recorded only once. The chain couples TRBV6-5 to TRBJ2-7; D is perhaps TRBD2 (6 bases). V was pared by 0 bases and J by 4 bases, with 16 bases between. The germline gives CDR1 MNHEY, CDR2 SVGAGI. The CDR3 totals 16 residues. The CDR3 DNA reads TGTGCCAGCAGTTACTCCGTAGTGGGGGGTCTGTACGAGCAGTACTTC. Protein sequence: CASSYSVVGGLYEQYF.

V usage is TRBV30 and J usage is TRBJ2-7, with 8 positions matching TRBD1. CDR3 size: 15 residues. With 1 base clipped from V and 4 bases from J, the junction kept 9 bases outside the gene matches. Germline lookup yields CDR1 GTSNPN and CDR2 SVGIG (reference sequence). The CDR3 sequence: CAWSDGDRKGYEQYF. The CDR3 DNA is TGTGCCTGGAGTGACGGGGACAGGAAAGGTTACGAGCAGTACTTC.

The chain carries TRBV29-1 and TRBJ2-3; 7 bases are shared with TRBD2. The CDR3 has 13 amino acids. Germline CDR1 and CDR2: SQVTM and ANQGSEA. V lost 8 bases and J lost 5; bases outside the gene matches: 10. CDR3 residues: CSCILGRVDTQYF. The CDR3 nucleotides are TGCAGCTGTATTTTGGGGAGGGTAGATACGCAGTATTTT.

The chain has TRBV5-1 and TRBJ2-7; D is ambiguous. Deletions cut 4 bases from V and 4 bases from J, with 15 bases between. From germline, CDR1 is SGHRS and CDR2 YFSETQ. This CDR3 contains 14 residues. The CDR3 here is CASSLMAPAYEQYF. Written as DNA, the CDR3 is TGCGCCAGCAGCCTTATGGCACCCGCTTACGAGCAGTACTTC.

This clone showed up just a few times. J is TRBJ2-1 and V is TRBV9, with 8 nucleotides matching TRBD2. Germline trimming cut 0 bases from V and 5 bases from J; bases unmatched to any gene: 4. The CDR3 sequence is 15 residues long. Germline-derived CDR1 and CDR2 are SGDLS and YYNGEE. The CDR3 is CASSVDQREHNEQFF. DNA of the CDR3: TGTGCCAGCAGCGTAGACCAGCGGGAGCACAATGAGCAGTTCTTC.